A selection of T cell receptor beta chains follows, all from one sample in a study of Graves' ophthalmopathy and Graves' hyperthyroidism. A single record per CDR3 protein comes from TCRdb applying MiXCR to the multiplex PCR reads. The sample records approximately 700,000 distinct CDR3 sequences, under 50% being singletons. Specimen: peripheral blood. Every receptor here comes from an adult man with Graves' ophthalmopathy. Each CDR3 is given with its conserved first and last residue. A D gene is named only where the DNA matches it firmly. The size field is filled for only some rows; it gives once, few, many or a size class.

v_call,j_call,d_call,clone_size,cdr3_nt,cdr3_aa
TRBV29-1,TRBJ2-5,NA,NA,TGCAGCGTTGGGACAGAAGAGACCCAGTACTTC,CSVGTEETQYF
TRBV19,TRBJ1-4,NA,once,TGTGCCAGTAGTATATCCGGGGATCGCGATGAAAAACTGTTTTTT,CASSISGDRDEKLFF
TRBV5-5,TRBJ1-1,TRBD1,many,TGTGCCAGCAGCTTGGTCGCCGGACAGGGAATCTGGACTGAAGCTTTCTTT,CASSLVAGQGIWTEAFF
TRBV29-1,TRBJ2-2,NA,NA,TGCAGCAGTGAGTCTAGGAACACCGGGGAGCTGTTTTTT,CSSESRNTGELFF
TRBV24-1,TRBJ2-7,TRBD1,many,TGTGCCACCAGGGACAGGGACCACGAGCAGTACTTC,CATRDRDHEQYF
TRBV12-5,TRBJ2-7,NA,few,TGTGCTAGTGGTTTGGCCGGACCCCGAGAGCAGTACTTC,CASGLAGPREQYF
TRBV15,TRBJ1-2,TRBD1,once,TGTGCCACCAGCGGGGACAGGGGCCACAACTATGGCTACACCTTC,CATSGDRGHNYGYTF
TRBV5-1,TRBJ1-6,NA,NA,TGCGCCAGTCAAAGGGACCCCGGGCCGGACAACGATTCACCCCTCCACTTT,CASQRDPGPDNDSPLHF
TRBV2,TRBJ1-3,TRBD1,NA,TGTGCCAGCAGGCCCCCCGGGACAGGGGGGGACACCATATATTTT,CASRPPGTGGDTIYF
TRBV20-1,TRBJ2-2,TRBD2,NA,TGCAGTGCTAGAAAGCTTGAGCGGGGGGGCACCGGGGAGCTGTTTTTT,CSARKLERGGTGELFF
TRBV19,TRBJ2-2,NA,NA,TGTGCCAGTAGACGGGACCCCTCCGACACCGGGGAGCTGTTTTTT,CASRRDPSDTGELFF
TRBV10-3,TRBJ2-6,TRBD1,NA,TGTGCCATCAGTGGGACAGGGGAGAACGTCCTGACTTTC,CAISGTGENVLTF
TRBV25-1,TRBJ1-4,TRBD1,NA,TGTGCCAGCAGTTATACCCCCCTCACAGGGGTTGAAAAACTGTTTTTT,CASSYTPLTGVEKLFF
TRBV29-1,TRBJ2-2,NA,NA,TGCAGCGTTGGGGGCTCGACGAACACCGGGGAGCTGTTTTTT,CSVGGSTNTGELFF
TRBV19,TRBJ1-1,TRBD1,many,TGTGCCAGTAGTAAAGGGGGCTGGTACACTGAAGCTTTCTTT,CASSKGGWYTEAFF
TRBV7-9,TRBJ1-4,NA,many,TGTGCCAGCAGCTTAGGGTTGAAGGAAAAACTGTTTTTT,CASSLGLKEKLFF
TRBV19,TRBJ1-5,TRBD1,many,TGTGCCAGTAGTGGGACAGGGCGTCAGCCCCAGCATTTT,CASSGTGRQPQHF
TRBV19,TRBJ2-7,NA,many,TGCGCCAGCAGCTCGACGGGGTCCTCCTACGAGCAGTACTTC,CASSSTGSSYEQYF
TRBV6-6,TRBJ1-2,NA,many,TGTGCCAGCAGCCCGGACAGAACTAACTATGGCTACACCTTC,CASSPDRTNYGYTF
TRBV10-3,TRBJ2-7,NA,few,TGTGCCAGCAGTGCAAGGAGCTCCTACGAGCAGTACTTC,CASSARSSYEQYF
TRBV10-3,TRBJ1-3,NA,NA,TGTGCCATCAGCGCAGTGTCCCCTGGAAACACCATATATTTT,CAISAVSPGNTIYF
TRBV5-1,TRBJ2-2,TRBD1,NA,TGCGCCAGCAGCCGGCAGGGGGACGACACCGGGGAGCTGTTTTTT,CASSRQGDDTGELFF
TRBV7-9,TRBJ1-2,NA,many,TGTGCCAGCAGCTTAGCGGTAGACGGCAGCAGCTATGGCTACACCTTC,CASSLAVDGSSYGYTF
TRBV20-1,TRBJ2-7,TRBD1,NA,TGCAGTGCTAGGAAGGACAGGGAGCACGAGCAGTACTTC,CSARKDREHEQYF
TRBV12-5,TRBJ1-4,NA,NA,TGTGCTAGTGGTCTGCGGACCGTCGCAGGAGGTGAAAAACTGTTTTTT,CASGLRTVAGGEKLFF
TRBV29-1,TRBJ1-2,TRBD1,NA,TGCAGCGTGGTTGGACAGGGAGGATCTTATGGCTACACCTTC,CSVVGQGGSYGYTF
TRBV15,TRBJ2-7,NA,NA,TGTGCCACCAGCAGAGATCTGGCGACGGCCTTCACAGGGACCTCCTACGAGCAGTACTTC,CATSRDLATAFTGTSYEQYF
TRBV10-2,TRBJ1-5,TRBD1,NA,TGCGCCAGCAGGGGACAGGGGGGCGAAGGCAATCAGCCCCAGCATTTT,CASRGQGGEGNQPQHF
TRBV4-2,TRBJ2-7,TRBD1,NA,TGTGCCAGCAGCCAAGGACAGGGACATCCCTACGAGCAGTACTTC,CASSQGQGHPYEQYF
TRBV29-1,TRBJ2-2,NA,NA,TGCAGCGTTGCCGGGACAACCGACGAGCTGTTTTTT,CSVAGTTDELFF
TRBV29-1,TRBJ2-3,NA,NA,TGCAGCGTTGAAGCGGGATACGGAGATACGCAGTATTTT,CSVEAGYGDTQYF
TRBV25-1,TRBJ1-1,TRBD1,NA,TGTGCCAGCAGTGAATATAAGGGGACAGGGAGGACTTTCTTT,CASSEYKGTGRTFF
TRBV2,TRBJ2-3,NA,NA,TGTGCCAGCGAACCTAGCCGGGGTAGCACAGATACGCAGTATTTT,CASEPSRGSTDTQYF
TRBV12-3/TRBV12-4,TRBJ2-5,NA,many,TGTGCCAGCACCCTTGGGGCAGGATACCAAGAGACCCAGTACTTC,CASTLGAGYQETQYF
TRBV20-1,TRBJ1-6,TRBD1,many,TGCAGTGCCACCGACAGGGGTGCACCCCTCCACTTT,CSATDRGAPLHF
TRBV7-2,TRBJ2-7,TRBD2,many,TGTGCCAGCAGCTTAGCAGGGACTAGCAACCCATACGAGCAGTACTTC,CASSLAGTSNPYEQYF
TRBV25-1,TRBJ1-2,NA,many,TGTGCCAGCAGTGCCACAGGGCTGGATGGCTACACCTTC,CASSATGLDGYTF